This entry lists 15 T cell receptor beta chains sequenced from one sample in a study of molecular identifiers for immune sequencing clone quantification. MiXCR, run by TCRdb on the PCR reads, gives a single entry per CDR3 protein. Here the sample spans more than 450,000 distinct CDR3 sequences, about 25% being singletons. The sample comprised naive CD8+ T cells from blood, with Jurkat cell RNA spiked in. Subset denoted: FACS-sorted CD8+CD4-CCR7+CD45RA+ naive T cells. The receptors shown here come from a human donor in good health. Some libraries in this study had Jurkat cell RNA spiked in.

This clonotype was seen ten or more times. The chain joins TRBV6-5 to TRBJ2-6; possible D gene TRBD1, 5 bases. CDR1 and CDR2 from the germline V gene are MNHEY and SVGAGI. The ends were cut back, 2 bases at V and 2 bases at J, with 16 bases in the middle. The CDR3 has 18 residues. The CDR3 DNA reads TGTGCCAGCAGTTACGGGGCAGGGCCAGGTACTGGGGCCAACGTCCTGACTTTC. Residues: CASSYGAGPGTGANVLTF.

For this clonotype: A much larger clone lies one base from this, so it may be a read error. The gene calls are TRBV29-1 and TRBJ2-3; 7 nucleotides match TRBD1. Germline loops: CDR1 SQVTM, CDR2 ANQGSEA. The CDR3 is 16 amino acids. CDR3 in DNA: TGCAGCGTAAATGGACCTACAGGGGACGGTTCAGATACGCGGTATTTT. It translates to CSVNGPTGDGSDTRYF.

This clonotype was recorded at least ten times. The chain couples TRBV12-5 to TRBJ1-5; the D gene is possibly TRBD1 (5 bases). V shed 7 bases and J shed 3 bases, with 13 bases lying between them. In germline, CDR1 is LGHNT, CDR2 FRNRAP. CDR3 length: 14 amino acids. The CDR3 is CASAPGGINQPQHF. CDR3 in DNA: TGTGCTAGTGCTCCCGGGGGGATCAATCAGCCCCAGCATTTT.

The gene calls are TRBV7-6 and TRBJ2-3; possibly TRBD1 for D (6 bases). The V end lost 2 bases, the J end lost 2 bases, and 11 bases lay between the germline ends. This CDR3 has 15 residues. Germline CDR1 SGHVS, CDR2 FNYEAQ. CDR3: CASSLLGGDTDTQYF. The CDR3 DNA follows: TGTGCCAGCAGCTTATTAGGGGGAGACACAGATACGCAGTATTTT.

The V call is TRBV7-3, the J call TRBJ1-5; D is ambiguous. The CDR3 has 20 amino acids. Trimming removed 0 bases from V and 0 bases from J, with 21 bases in between. CDR1 and CDR2 (germline): SGHTA, FQGTGA. The CDR3 here is CASSLTRRRTENGSNQPQHF. CDR3 bases: TGTGCCAGCAGCTTAACAAGAAGAAGGACCGAGAATGGTAGCAATCAGCCCCAGCATTTT.

This clonotype was counted between two and nine times. The V call is TRBV19, the J call TRBJ1-1; possible D gene TRBD1, 6 bases. Germline CDR1 LNHDA, CDR2 SQIVND (reference sequence). V was trimmed by 7 bases and J by 3 bases, leaving 9 bases between them. This CDR3 has 12 residues. In DNA form, the CDR3 reads TGTGCCAGTAAGAGGGGGTACACTGAAGCTTTCTTT. Translating gives CASKRGYTEAFF.

This clonotype has more than one count but fewer than ten. V and J are TRBV4-3 and TRBJ2-7, with 7 bases lining up with TRBD1. The ends lost 1 base at V and 9 bases at J; junction bases unmatched: 0. The CDR3 has 11 residues. The germline V gene has CDR1 LGHNA and CDR2 YSLEER. The CDR3, as DNA: TGCGCCAGCAGCCAAGGGGACAGGCAGTACTTC. It codes for CASSQGDRQYF.

The chain joins TRBV28 to TRBJ2-7; 11 positions agree with TRBD1. In germline, CDR1 is MDHEN, CDR2 SYDVKM. The trim removed 7 bases at V and 4 bases at J, leaving 6 bases unmatched. CDR3 size: 14 residues. The CDR3 is CASTSDRGRYEQYF. The CDR3 nucleotides read TGTGCCAGCACCTCGGACAGGGGGCGGTACGAGCAGTACTTC. The full variable domain, its missing parts supplied by reference TRBV28 and TRBJ2-7, is DVKVTQSSRYLVKRTGEKVFLECVQDMDHENMFWYRQDPGLGLRLIYFSYDVKMKEKGDIPEGYSVSREKKERFSLILESASTNQTSMYLCASTSDRGRYEQYFGPGTRLTVT.

J is TRBJ2-5 and V is TRBV27, with 11 bases that match TRBD1. Germline trimming cut 2 bases from V and 5 bases from J; bases unmatched to any gene: 7. Per the germline V gene, CDR1 is MNHEY and CDR2 is SMNVEV (reference sequence). CDR3 length equals 16 residues. DNA for the CDR3: TGTGCCAGCAGTTTAGGCGCCGGGACAGGGGGGGAGACCCAGTACTTC. Translation gives CASSLGAGTGGETQYF.

The chain recombines TRBV27 with TRBJ2-1; D gene uncertain. V was pared by 4 bases and J by 5 bases, with 12 bases between. The CDR3 sequence is 14 residues long. CDR1 is MNHEY, CDR2 SMNVEV, per germline (reference sequence). CDR3 protein: CASSSLSFNNEQFF. As DNA, the CDR3 is TGTGCCAGCAGTTCACTGTCCTTCAACAATGAGCAGTTCTTC.

In this sample, this clonotype turned up a few times. The chain has TRBV6-6 and TRBJ1-4; D might be TRBD1 (6 bases). Germline CDR1 reads MNHNY; CDR2 reads SVGAGI (reference sequence). Trimming removed 2 bases at V and 5 bases at J, with 15 bases between. The CDR3 extends over 16 amino acids. The CDR3 spells CASSYANRDPNEKLFF. DNA of the CDR3: TGTGCCAGCAGTTACGCCAACAGGGACCCCAATGAAAAACTGTTTTTT.

In its sample, this clonotype was seen many times. This chain links TRBV2 with TRBJ1-1, with D tentatively TRBD1 (5 bases). V lost 2 bases to trimming and J lost 4 bases, with 14 bases between them. Per germline, CDR1 SNHLY and CDR2 FYNNEI. This CDR3 comprises 15 residues. The CDR3 sequence: CASSEIPPGGTEAFF. CDR3 DNA: TGTGCCAGCAGTGAAATCCCCCCCGGGGGCACTGAAGCTTTCTTT.

Concerning this clonotype itself: The junction departs from germline at one end; a sequencing error may be responsible. DNA of the CDR3: TGTGCCAGCGGCTTAGGTGGACAGGGGGTGGTCGGTAATTCACCCCTCCACTTT. This translates into CASGLGGQGVVGNSPLHF. The gene calls are TRBV7-8 and TRBJ1-6; 10 bases are shared with TRBD1. Looked up from germline, CDR1 is SGHVS and CDR2 is FQNEAQ. This CDR3 has 18 amino acids.

The chain couples TRBV4-3 to TRBJ2-7, with 8 nucleotides matching TRBD1. CDR3 size: 16 residues. CDR1 and CDR2 from the germline V gene are LGHNA and YSLEER. After removal of 0 bases from V and 3 bases from J, the junction contained 7 bases not matched to a gene. The CDR3 here is CASSQERQGLNYEQYF. CDR3 DNA sequence: TGCGCCAGCAGCCAAGAAAGACAGGGGCTCAACTACGAGCAGTACTTC.

This clonotype was counted between two and nine times. This rearrangement joins TRBV20-1 to TRBJ1-6; D is perhaps TRBD1 (6 bases). Trimming cost V 4 bases and J 8 bases, with 21 bases left between them. Germline V gene data show CDR1 as DFQATT and CDR2 as SNEGSKA (reference sequence). CDR3 size: 16 residues. CDR3 DNA: TGCAGTGCTAACGAAGGGGGAGGCCCCTTACATTCACCCCTCCACTTT. Translated: CSANEGGGPLHSPLHF.